Listed below are T cell receptor beta chains from one sample, sequenced in a study of T cells after yellow fever vaccination. TCRdb ran MiXCR on the 5' RACE reads and lists one entry per CDR3 protein. The sample lists hundreds of thousands of distinct CDR3 sequences, about a sixth seen once, with 15% to 20% in the top ten. This material consisted of PBMCs, taken roughly 5 days after the first yellow fever vaccination. Source of these receptors: a young man who received the YFV17D yellow fever vaccine. The CDR3 runs from the conserved cysteine through the conserved F or W. The order of the fields is D gene, J gene, V gene, clone size, CDR3 protein, CDR3 DNA. D genes are given only for firm matches. A row's size may be missing; if present it is once, few, many or a size class.

TRBD2 TRBJ2-1 TRBV5-4 few CASRGTSGDYNEQFF TGTGCCAGCAGAGGGACTAGCGGGGACTACAATGAGCAGTTCTTC
. TRBJ2-5 TRBV7-9 . CASSFWTQETQYF TGTGCCAGCAGCTTTTGGACTCAAGAGACCCAGTACTTC
. TRBJ2-5 TRBV12-3/TRBV12-4 . CASTSQETQYF TGTGCCAGCACATCTCAGGAGACCCAGTACTTC
TRBD2 TRBJ2-3 TRBV6-2/TRBV6-3 few CASSYGGGTSTDTQYF TGTGCCAGCAGTTACGGCGGGGGAACTAGCACAGATACGCAGTATTTT
TRBD2 TRBJ2-5 TRBV27 few CASRVAGQETQYF TGTGCCAGCCGCGTAGCGGGGCAAGAGACCCAGTACTTC
TRBD1 TRBJ2-3 TRBV7-6 . CASSSTGAGTDTQYF TGTGCCAGCAGCTCGACAGGGGCCGGCACAGATACGCAGTATTTT
. TRBJ1-1 TRBV29-1 . CSVGPLRNTEAFF TGCAGCGTTGGACCCCTTCGGAACACTGAAGCTTTCTTT
. TRBJ2-1 TRBV2 . CASRGALGAYNEQFF TGTGCCAGCAGGGGTGCCCTGGGGGCCTACAATGAGCAGTTCTTC
TRBD2 TRBJ2-3 TRBV12-5 . CASGLGSGTSPTDTQYF TGTGCTAGTGGTTTGGGTTCCGGGACTAGCCCCACAGATACGCAGTATTTT
TRBD1 TRBJ2-2 TRBV6-9 . CASSYSPLRDRGPLNTGELFF TGTGCCAGCAGTTATTCGCCGCTCAGGGACAGGGGGCCTCTTAACACCGGGGAGCTGTTTTTT
. TRBJ1-5 TRBV3-1 many CASSQEGDNQPQHF TGTGCCAGCAGCCAAGAAGGGGATAATCAGCCCCAGCATTTT
TRBD2 TRBJ2-1 TRBV4-1 . CASSQDFLAGESLSYNEQFF TGCGCCAGCAGCCAAGATTTTCTAGCGGGGGAGTCGCTGTCCTACAATGAGCAGTTCTTC
. TRBJ2-3 TRBV6-5 few CASSYPGDPRTQYF TGTGCCAGCAGTTACCCAGGGGACCCTAGAACGCAGTATTTT
TRBD1 TRBJ2-6 TRBV27 few CASSFGQGAGANVLTF TGTGCCAGCAGTTTCGGACAGGGGGCTGGGGCCAACGTCCTGACTTTC
. TRBJ1-3 TRBV5-4 few CASSMPSGNTIYF TGTGCCAGCAGCATGCCCTCTGGAAACACCATATATTTT
. TRBJ2-5 TRBV6-1 . CASRTGLLTYQETQYF TGTGCCAGCAGGACGGGACTCCTAACGTACCAAGAGACCCAGTACTTC
. TRBJ1-5 TRBV6-6 . CASSYLNQPQHF TGTGCCAGCAGTTACTTGAATCAGCCCCAGCATTTT
. TRBJ1-2 TRBV19 few CASSIDTYGYTF TGTGCCAGTAGTATAGACACCTATGGCTACACCTTC
TRBD2 TRBJ2-1 TRBV27 . CASSFGSVGLAGIHEQFF TGTGCCAGCAGTTTTGGCTCGGTAGGGCTAGCGGGGATCCATGAGCAGTTCTTC
. TRBJ2-2 TRBV6-1 . CASSVDGTSGELFF TGTGCCAGCAGTGTAGACGGGACATCCGGGGAGCTGTTTTTT
. TRBJ2-5 TRBV6-5 few CASSYEGTNQETQYF TGTGCCAGCAGTTACGAGGGCACCAACCAAGAGACCCAGTACTTC
. TRBJ2-2 TRBV29-1 . CSVEDYPYRELFF TGCAGCGTTGAAGATTACCCCTATCGGGAGCTGTTTTTT
. TRBJ2-1 TRBV12-5 few CASGSQRGGYNEQFF TGTGCTAGTGGTTCCCAACGTGGGGGCTACAATGAGCAGTTCTTC
. TRBJ1-2 TRBV4-2 many CASSQEGGEYGYTF TGTGCCAGCAGCCAAGAGGGGGGGGAATATGGCTACACCTTC
. TRBJ2-7 TRBV12-3/TRBV12-4 few CASSQANRGLYEQYF TGTGCCAGCAGTCAGGCCAACAGGGGACTCTACGAGCAGTACTTC
TRBD2 TRBJ2-5 TRBV2 . CAPRGTSPETQYF TGTGCCCCTCGAGGGACTAGCCCAGAGACCCAGTACTTC
. TRBJ2-5 TRBV4-3 few CASSQEGDTYQETQYF TGCGCCAGCAGCCAAGAAGGGGACACCTATCAAGAGACCCAGTACTTC
. TRBJ2-7 TRBV21-1 few CASGPFVGAYEQYF TGTGCCAGCGGCCCATTCGTCGGTGCCTACGAGCAGTACTTC
. TRBJ2-2 TRBV28 few CASSLLAGAGELFF TGTGCCAGCAGTTTACTGGCAGGGGCCGGGGAGCTGTTTTTT
TRBD1 TRBJ2-2 TRBV5-1 . CASSPRVDRAGELFF TGCGCCAGCAGCCCCCGAGTAGACAGGGCCGGGGAGCTGTTTTTT
. TRBJ2-1 TRBV12-3/TRBV12-4 few CASSFEGGPRNEQFF TGTGCCAGCAGTTTCGAGGGGGGGCCAAGAAATGAGCAGTTCTTC
. TRBJ1-1 TRBV7-9 . CASSLVLVGPNTEAFF TGTGCCAGCAGCTTAGTTTTAGTAGGACCGAACACTGAAGCTTTCTTT
TRBD1 TRBJ2-1 TRBV3-1 . CASSQGGQGVDDEQFF TGTGCCAGCAGCCAAGGGGGGCAGGGGGTCGACGATGAGCAGTTCTTC
. TRBJ1-1 TRBV3-1 few CASSQAKVNTEAFF TGTGCCAGCAGCCAGGCCAAGGTGAACACTGAAGCTTTCTTT
. TRBJ1-2 TRBV6-1 few CAVWRGEVGANYGYTF TGTGCCGTTTGGAGGGGTGAAGTCGGAGCTAACTATGGCTACACCTTC
TRBD1 TRBJ2-7 TRBV7-9 once CASSLVTLRTGPYEQYF TGTGCCAGCAGCTTAGTGACCCTCCGGACAGGGCCCTACGAGCAGTACTTC
. TRBJ1-4 TRBV7-2 . CASSLAGSRLAEKLFF TGTGCCAGCAGCTTAGCTGGAAGCAGGTTGGCTGAAAAACTGTTTTTT
TRBD2 TRBJ2-3 TRBV19 . CASTPSGYTDTQYF TGTGCCAGTACCCCTAGCGGATACACAGATACGCAGTATTTT
. TRBJ1-1 TRBV12-3/TRBV12-4 . CASSQASGDTEAFF TGTGCCAGCAGTCAAGCTTCAGGGGACACTGAAGCTTTCTTT
. TRBJ1-3 TRBV3-1 . CASSHPRVTENTIYF TGTGCCAGCAGCCATCCCCGGGTAACGGAGAACACCATATATTTT
. TRBJ2-3 TRBV7-3 few CASSFYGDTQYF TGTGCCAGCAGCTTTTATGGGGATACGCAGTATTTT
. TRBJ1-5 TRBV20-1 few CSARDLRSNQPQHF TGCAGTGCTAGAGACCTAAGAAGCAATCAGCCCCAGCATTTT
TRBD1 TRBJ2-1 TRBV29-1 . CSSGQGSNEQFF TGCAGCTCCGGACAGGGGTCAAATGAGCAGTTCTTC
. TRBJ2-7 TRBV11-2 few CASRQFRGVGYEQYF TGTGCCAGCAGACAGTTTCGGGGCGTCGGGTACGAGCAGTACTTC
TRBD1 TRBJ1-5 TRBV19 few CASSILPGQGSNQPQHF TGTGCCAGTAGTATCCTACCGGGACAGGGGAGCAATCAGCCCCAGCATTTT
TRBD2 TRBJ2-5 TRBV12-3/TRBV12-4 . CASSFSGGGTQYF TGTGCCAGCAGTTTCTCGGGCGGGGGGACCCAGTACTTC